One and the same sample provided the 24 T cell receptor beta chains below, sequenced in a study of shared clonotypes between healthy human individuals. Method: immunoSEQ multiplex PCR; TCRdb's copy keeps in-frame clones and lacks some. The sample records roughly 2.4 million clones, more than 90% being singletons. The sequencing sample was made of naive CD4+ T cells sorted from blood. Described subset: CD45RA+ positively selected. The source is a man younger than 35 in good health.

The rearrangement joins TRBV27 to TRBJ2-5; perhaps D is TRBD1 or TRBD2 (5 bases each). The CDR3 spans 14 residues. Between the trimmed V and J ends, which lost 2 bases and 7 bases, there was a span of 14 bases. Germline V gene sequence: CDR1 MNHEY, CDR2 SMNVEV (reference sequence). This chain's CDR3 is CASSLIWDGGTQYF. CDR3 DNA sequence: TGTGCCAGCAGTTTAATCTGGGACGGTGGGACCCAGTACTTC.

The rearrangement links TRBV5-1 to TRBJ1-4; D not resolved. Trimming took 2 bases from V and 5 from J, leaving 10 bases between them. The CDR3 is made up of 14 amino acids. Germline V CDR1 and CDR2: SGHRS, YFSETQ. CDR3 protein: CASSFQELNEKLFF. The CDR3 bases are TGCGCCAGCAGCTTCCAGGAGCTGAATGAAAAACTGTTTTTT.

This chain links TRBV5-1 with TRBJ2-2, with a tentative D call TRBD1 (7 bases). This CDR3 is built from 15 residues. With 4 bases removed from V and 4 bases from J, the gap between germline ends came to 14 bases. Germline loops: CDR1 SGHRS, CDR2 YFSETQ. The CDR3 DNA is TGCGCCAGCAGCCTCGACAGGGAGGTCACCGGGGAGCTGTTTTTT. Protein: CASSLDREVTGELFF.

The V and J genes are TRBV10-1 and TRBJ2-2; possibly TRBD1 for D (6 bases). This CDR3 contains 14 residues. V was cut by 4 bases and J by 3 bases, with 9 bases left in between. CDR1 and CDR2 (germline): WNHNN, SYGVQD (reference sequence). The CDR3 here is CASSADSYTGELFF. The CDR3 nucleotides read TGCGCCAGCAGTGCGGACAGCTACACCGGGGAGCTGTTTTTT.

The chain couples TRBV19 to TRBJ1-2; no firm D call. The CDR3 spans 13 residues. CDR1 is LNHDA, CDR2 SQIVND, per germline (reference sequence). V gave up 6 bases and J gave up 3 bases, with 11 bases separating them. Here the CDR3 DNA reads TGTGCCAGTAGGTCGGCGGGGTACTATGGCTACACCTTC. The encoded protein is CASRSAGYYGYTF.

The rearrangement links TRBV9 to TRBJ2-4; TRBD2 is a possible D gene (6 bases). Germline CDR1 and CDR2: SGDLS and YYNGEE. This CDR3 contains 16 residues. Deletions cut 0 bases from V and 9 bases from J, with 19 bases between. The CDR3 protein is CASSVGALAPPAIQYF. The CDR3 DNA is TGTGCCAGCAGCGTAGGAGCCCTAGCGCCCCCGGCCATTCAGTACTTC.

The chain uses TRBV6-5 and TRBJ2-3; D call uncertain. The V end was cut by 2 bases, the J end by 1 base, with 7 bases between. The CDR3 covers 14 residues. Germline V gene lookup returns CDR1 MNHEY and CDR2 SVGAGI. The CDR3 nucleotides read TGTGCCAGCAGTTACGGGCACGGCACAGATACGCAGTATTTT. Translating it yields CASSYGHGTDTQYF.

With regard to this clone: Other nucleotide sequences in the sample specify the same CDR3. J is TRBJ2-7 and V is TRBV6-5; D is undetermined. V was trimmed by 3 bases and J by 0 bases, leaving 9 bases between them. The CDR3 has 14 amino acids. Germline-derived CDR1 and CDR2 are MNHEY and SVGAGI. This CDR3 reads CASSYGRSSYEQYF. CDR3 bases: TGTGCCAGCAGTTATGGAAGGAGCTCCTACGAGCAGTACTTC.

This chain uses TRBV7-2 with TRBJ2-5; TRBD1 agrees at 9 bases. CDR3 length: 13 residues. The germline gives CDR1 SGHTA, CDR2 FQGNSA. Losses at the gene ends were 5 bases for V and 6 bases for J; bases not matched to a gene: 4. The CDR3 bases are TGTGCCAGCAGCCCCGGACAGGGGCAGACCCAGTACTTC. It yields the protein CASSPGQGQTQYF.

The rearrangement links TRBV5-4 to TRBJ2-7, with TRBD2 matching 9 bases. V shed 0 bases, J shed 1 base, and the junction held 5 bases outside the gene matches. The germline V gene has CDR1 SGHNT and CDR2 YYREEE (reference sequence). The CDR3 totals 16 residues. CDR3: CASSLAGSGGSYEQYF. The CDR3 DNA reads TGTGCCAGCAGCTTGGCCGGTAGCGGGGGTTCCTACGAGCAGTACTTC. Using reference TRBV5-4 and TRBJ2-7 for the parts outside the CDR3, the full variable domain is ETGVTQSPTHLIKTRGQQVTLRCSSQSGHNTVSWYQQALGQGPQFIFQYYREEENGRGNFPPRFSGLQFPNYSSELNVNALELDDSALYLCASSLAGSGGSYEQYFGPGTRLTVT.

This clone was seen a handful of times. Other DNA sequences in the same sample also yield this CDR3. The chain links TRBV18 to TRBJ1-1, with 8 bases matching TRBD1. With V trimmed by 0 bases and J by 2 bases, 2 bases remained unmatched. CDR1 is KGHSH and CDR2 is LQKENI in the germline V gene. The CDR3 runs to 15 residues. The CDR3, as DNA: TGTGCCAGCTCACCACCGACAGGGGCTAACACTGAAGCTTTCTTT. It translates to CASSPPTGANTEAFF.

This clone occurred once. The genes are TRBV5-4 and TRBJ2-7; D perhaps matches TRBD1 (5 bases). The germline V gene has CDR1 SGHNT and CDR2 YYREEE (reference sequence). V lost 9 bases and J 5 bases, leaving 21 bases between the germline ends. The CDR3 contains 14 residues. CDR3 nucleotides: TGTGCCACCACAGGCCTAGGATGGTCCGACGAGCAGTACTTC. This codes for CATTGLGWSDEQYF.

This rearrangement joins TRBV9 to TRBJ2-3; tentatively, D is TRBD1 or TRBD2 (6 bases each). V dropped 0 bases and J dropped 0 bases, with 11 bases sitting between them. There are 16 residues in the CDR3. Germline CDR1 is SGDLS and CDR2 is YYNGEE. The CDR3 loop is CASSVGGAKSTDTQYF. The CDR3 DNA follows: TGTGCCAGCAGCGTAGGGGGGGCGAAGAGCACAGATACGCAGTATTTT.

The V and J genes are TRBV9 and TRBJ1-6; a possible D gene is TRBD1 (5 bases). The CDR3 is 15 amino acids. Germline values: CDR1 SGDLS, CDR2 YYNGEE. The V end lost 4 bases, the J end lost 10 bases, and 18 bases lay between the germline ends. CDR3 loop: CASSTGGTSDSPLHF. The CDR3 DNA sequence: TGTGCCAGCAGCACCGGAGGGACTTCGGACTCACCCCTCCACTTT. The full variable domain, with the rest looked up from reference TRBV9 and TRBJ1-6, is DSGVTQTPKHLITATGQRVTLRCSPRSGDLSVYWYQQSLDQGLQFLIQYYNGEERAKGNILERFSAQQFPDLHSELNLSSLELGDSALYFCASSTGGTSDSPLHFGNGTRLTVT.

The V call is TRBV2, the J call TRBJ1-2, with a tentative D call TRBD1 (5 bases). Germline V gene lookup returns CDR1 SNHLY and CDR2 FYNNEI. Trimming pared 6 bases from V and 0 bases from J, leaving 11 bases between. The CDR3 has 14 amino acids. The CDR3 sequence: CASSGQRANYGYTF. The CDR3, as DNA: TGTGCCAGCAGCGGACAAAGGGCTAACTATGGCTACACCTTC.

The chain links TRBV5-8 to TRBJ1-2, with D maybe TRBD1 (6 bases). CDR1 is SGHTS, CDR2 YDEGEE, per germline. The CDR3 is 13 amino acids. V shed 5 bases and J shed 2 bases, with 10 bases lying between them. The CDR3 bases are TGTGCCAGCAGGGGACAACTCAACTATGGCTACACCTTC. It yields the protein CASRGQLNYGYTF.

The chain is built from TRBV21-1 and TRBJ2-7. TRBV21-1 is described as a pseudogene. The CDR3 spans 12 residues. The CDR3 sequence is CASSKECHEQYF. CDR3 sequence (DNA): TGTGCCAGCAGCAAAGAGTGTCACGAGCAGTACTTC.

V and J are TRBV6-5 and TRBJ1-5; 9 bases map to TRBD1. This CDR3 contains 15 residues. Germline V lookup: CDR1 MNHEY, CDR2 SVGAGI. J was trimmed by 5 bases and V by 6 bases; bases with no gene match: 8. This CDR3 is CASREPGQGYQPQHF. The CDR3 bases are TGTGCCAGCAGAGAGCCGGGACAGGGCTATCAGCCCCAGCATTTT.

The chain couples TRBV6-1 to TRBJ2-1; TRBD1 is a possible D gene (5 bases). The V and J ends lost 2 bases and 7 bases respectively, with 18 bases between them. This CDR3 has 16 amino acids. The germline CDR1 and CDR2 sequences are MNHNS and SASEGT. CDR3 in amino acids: CASSESLGQGVNEQFF. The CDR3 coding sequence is TGTGCCAGCAGTGAATCATTGGGGCAGGGTGTAAATGAGCAGTTCTTC.

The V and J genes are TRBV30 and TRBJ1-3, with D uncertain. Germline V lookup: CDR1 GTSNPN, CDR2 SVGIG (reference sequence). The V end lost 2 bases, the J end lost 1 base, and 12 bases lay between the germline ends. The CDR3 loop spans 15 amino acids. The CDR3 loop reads CAWSSSVVSGNTIYF. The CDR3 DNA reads TGTGCCTGGAGTTCCTCGGTGGTGTCTGGAAACACCATATATTTT.

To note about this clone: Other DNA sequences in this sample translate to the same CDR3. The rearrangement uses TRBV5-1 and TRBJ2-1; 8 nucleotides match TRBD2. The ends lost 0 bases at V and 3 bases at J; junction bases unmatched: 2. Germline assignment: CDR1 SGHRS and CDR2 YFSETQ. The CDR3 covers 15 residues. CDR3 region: CASSLVAGGYNEQFF. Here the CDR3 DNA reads TGCGCCAGCAGCTTGGTCGCGGGGGGCTACAATGAGCAGTTCTTC.

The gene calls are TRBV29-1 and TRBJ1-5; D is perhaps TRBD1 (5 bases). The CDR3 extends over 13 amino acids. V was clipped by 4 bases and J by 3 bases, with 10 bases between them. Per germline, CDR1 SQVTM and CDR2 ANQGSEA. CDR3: CSVGVGDNQPQHF. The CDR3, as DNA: TGCAGCGTTGGGGTGGGGGACAATCAGCCCCAGCATTTT.

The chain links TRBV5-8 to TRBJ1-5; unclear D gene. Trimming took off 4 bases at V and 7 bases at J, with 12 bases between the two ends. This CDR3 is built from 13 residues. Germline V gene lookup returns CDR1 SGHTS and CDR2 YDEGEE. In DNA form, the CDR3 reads TGTGCCAGCAGCAGGCTATCGGGCCAGCCCCAGCATTTT. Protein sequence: CASSRLSGQPQHF.

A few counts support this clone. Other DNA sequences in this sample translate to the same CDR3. The CDR3: CASSPTGSSYNSPLHF. DNA for the CDR3: TGTGCCAGCTCACCGACAGGGAGCTCCTATAATTCACCCCTCCACTTT. The V call is TRBV18, the J call TRBJ1-6, with 7 bases fitting TRBD1. CDR1 and CDR2 (germline): KGHSH, LQKENI. The trim removed 3 bases at V and 0 bases at J, leaving 2 bases unmatched. CDR3 length: 16 amino acids.